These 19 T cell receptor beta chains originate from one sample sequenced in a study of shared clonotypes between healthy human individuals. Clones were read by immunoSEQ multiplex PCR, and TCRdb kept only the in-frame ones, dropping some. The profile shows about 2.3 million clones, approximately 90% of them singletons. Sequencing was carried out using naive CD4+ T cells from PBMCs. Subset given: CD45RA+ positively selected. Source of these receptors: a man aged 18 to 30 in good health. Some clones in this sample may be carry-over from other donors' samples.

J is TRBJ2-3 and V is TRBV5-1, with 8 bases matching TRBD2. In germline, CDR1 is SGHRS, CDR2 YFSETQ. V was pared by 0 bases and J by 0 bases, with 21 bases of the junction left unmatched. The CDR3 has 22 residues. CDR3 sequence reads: CASSLDPSFPSGFITSTDTQYF. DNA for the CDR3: TGCGCCAGCAGCTTGGATCCGTCCTTTCCTAGCGGGTTCATTACTAGCACAGATACGCAGTATTTT.

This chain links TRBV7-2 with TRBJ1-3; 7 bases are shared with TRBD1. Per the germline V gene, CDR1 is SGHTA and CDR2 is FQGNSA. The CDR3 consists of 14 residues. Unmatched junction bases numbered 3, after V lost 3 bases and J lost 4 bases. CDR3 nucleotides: TGTGCCAGCAGCTTCAAACAGGGGGGAAACACCATATATTTT. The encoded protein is CASSFKQGGNTIYF.

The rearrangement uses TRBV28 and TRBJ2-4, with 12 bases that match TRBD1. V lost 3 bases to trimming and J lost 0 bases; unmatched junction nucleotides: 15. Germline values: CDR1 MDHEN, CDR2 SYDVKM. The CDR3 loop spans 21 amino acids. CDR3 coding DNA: TGTGCCAGCAGTTTTTTTTGGATAGTGGGGACAGGGGGCCTAGCCAAAAACATTCAGTACTTC. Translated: CASSFFWIVGTGGLAKNIQYF.

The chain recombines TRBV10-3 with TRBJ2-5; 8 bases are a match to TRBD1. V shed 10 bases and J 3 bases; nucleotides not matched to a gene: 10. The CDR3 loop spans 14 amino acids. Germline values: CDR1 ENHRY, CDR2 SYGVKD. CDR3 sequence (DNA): TGTGCCACCTCTAAGGGACAGGCTGAAGAGACCCAGTACTTC. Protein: CATSKGQAEETQYF.

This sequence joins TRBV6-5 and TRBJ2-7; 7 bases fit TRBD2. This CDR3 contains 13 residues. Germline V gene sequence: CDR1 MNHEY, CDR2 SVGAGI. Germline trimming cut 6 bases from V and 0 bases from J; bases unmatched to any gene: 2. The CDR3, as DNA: TGTGCCAGCAGGCCGGGGGGCTCCTACGAGCAGTACTTC. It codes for CASRPGGSYEQYF.

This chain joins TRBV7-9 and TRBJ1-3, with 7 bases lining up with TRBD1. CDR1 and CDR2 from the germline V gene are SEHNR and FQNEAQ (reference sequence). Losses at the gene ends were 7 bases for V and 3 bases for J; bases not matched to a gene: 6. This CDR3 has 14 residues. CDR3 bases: TGTGCCAGCATCCAGGGGGTTCTTGGAAACACCATATATTTT. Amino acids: CASIQGVLGNTIYF.

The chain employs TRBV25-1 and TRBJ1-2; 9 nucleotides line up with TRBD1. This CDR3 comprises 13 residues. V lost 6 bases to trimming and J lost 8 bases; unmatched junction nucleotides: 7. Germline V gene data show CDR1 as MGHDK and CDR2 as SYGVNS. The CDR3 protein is CASSEQGALGYTF. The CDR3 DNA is TGTGCCAGCAGCGAACAGGGGGCGCTCGGCTACACCTTC.

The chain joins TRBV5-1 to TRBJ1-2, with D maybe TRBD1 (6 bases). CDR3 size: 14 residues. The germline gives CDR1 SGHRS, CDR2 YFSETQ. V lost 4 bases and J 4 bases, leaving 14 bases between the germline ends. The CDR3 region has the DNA TGCGCCAGCAGCCTAAACCGACAGGTCTATGGCTACACCTTC. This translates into CASSLNRQVYGYTF. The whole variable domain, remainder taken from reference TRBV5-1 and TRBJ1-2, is KAGVTQTPRYLIKTRGQQVTLSCSPISGHRSVSWYQQTPGQGLQFLFEYFSETQRNKGNFPGRFSGRQFSNSRSEMNVSTLELGDSALYLCASSLNRQVYGYTFGSGTRLTVV.

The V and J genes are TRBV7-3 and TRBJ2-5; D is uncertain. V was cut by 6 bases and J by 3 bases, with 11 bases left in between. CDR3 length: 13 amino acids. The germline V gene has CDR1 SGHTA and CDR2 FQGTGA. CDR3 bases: TGTGCCAGCAGTCCAGCTAGGGAAGAGACCCAGTACTTC. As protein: CASSPAREETQYF.

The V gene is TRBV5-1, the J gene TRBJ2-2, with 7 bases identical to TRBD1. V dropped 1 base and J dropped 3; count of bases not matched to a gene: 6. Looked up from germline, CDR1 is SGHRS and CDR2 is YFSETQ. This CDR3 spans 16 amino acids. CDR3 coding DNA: TGCGCCAGCAGCTTGTCCCCGCAGGGGGACACCGGGGAGCTGTTTTTT. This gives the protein CASSLSPQGDTGELFF. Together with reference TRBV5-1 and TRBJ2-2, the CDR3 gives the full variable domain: KAGVTQTPRYLIKTRGQQVTLSCSPISGHRSVSWYQQTPGQGLQFLFEYFSETQRNKGNFPGRFSGRQFSNSRSEMNVSTLELGDSALYLCASSLSPQGDTGELFFGEGSRLTVL.

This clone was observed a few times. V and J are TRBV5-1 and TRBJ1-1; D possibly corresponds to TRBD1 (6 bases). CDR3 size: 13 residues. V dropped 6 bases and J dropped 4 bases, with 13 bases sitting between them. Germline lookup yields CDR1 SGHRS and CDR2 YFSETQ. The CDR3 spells CASKGVVGTEAFF. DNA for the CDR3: TGCGCCAGCAAGGGGGTGGTGGGCACTGAAGCTTTCTTT.

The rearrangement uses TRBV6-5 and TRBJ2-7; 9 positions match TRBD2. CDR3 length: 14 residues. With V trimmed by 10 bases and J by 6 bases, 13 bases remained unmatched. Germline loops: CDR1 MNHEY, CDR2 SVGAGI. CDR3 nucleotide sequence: TGTGCCACCAAACCGGGACTAGCTCGCCTCGAGCAGTACTTC. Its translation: CATKPGLARLEQYF.

The CDR3 coding sequence is TGTGCCAGCAGCTTGCTTCAGGGTTGGAATGAAAAACTGTTTTTT. It yields the protein CASSLLQGWNEKLFF. The chain carries TRBV5-8 and TRBJ1-4; possibly TRBD1 for D (5 bases). Germline loops: CDR1 SGHTS, CDR2 YDEGEE. Trimming pared 1 base from V and 5 bases from J, leaving 12 bases between. CDR3 length: 15 residues.

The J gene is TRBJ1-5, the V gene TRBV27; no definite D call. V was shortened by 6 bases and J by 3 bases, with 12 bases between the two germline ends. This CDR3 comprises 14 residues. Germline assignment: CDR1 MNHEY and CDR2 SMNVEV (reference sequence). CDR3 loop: CASRKQQNNQPQHF. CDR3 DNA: TGTGCCAGCAGAAAACAGCAGAACAATCAGCCCCAGCATTTT.

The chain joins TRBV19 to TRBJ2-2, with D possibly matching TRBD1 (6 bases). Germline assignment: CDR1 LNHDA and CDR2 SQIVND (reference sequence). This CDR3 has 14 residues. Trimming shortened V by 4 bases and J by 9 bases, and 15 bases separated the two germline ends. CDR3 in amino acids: CASSKGQLSRELFF. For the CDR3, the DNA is TGTGCCAGTAGTAAAGGACAGTTGTCCCGGGAGCTGTTTTTT.

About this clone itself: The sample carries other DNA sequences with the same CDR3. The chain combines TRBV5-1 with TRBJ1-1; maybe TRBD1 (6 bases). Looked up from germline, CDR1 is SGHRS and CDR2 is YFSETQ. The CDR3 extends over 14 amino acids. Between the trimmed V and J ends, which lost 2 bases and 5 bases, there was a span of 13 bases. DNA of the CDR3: TGCGCCAGCAGCTTTCAGGGGTTAAGTACTGAAGCTTTCTTT. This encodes CASSFQGLSTEAFF.

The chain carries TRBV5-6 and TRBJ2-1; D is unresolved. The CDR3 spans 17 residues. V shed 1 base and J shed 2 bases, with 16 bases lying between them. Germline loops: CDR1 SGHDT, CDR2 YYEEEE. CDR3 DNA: TGTGCCAGCAGCTTGTTAGGAGTAGCAGGTCCCTACAATGAGCAGTTCTTC. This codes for CASSLLGVAGPYNEQFF.

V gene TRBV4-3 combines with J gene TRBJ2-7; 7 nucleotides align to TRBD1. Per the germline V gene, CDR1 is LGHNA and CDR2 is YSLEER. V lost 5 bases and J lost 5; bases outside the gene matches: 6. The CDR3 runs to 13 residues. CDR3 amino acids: CASSYRQGHEQYF. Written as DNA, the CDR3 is TGCGCCAGCAGCTATAGACAGGGTCACGAGCAGTACTTC.

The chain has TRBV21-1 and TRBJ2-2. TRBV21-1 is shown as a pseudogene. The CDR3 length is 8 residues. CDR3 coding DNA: TGTGCCAGCAGCAACCAGAGTTTT. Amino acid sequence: CASSNQSF.